Listed below are T cell receptor beta chains from one sample, sequenced in a study of EBV T-cell therapy then PD-1 blockade in nasopharyngeal carcinoma. The table came from immunoSEQ multiplex PCR; TCRdb's copy has only in-frame clones and leaves some out. This table holds some 14,000 clones, 84% found once. These TCRs are of unknown antigen specificity. The sequencing used CD8+ T cells from blood, collected at day 105 from a patient whose treatment included autologous EBV-specific T cells and nivolumab. These receptors were collected from a man aged 35-49 years with nasopharyngeal carcinoma. Both conserved end residues are part of each CDR3. The order of the fields is J gene, V gene, CDR3 protein.

J: TRBJ2-2
V: TRBV4-1
CDR3: CASSQVGELFF

J: TRBJ2-1
V: TRBV6-1
CDR3: CASSEASGGANEQFF

J: TRBJ2-2
V: TRBV5-8
CDR3: CASSLGGTDTGELFF

J: TRBJ2-1
V: TRBV5-1
CDR3: CASTPPGREFYNEQFF

J: TRBJ1-2
V: TRBV5-6
CDR3: CASSLGIGTGMACTF

J: TRBJ2-2
V: TRBV6-6
CDR3: CASSPTRLAGELFF

J: TRBJ1-2
V: TRBV7-8
CDR3: CASSPRRHNYGYTF

J: TRBJ2-5
V: TRBV7-8
CDR3: CASSLGELIAGEETQYF

J: TRBJ1-4
V: TRBV5-1
CDR3: CASSLTGGREKLFF

J: TRBJ1-1
V: TRBV4-1
CDR3: CASSQDRPGLGEAFF

J: TRBJ2-1
V: TRBV6-2/TRBV6-3
CDR3: CASSWVGPYNEQFF

J: TRBJ1-6
V: TRBV21-1
CDR3: CASSTLQILGNSPLHF

J: TRBJ2-2
V: TRBV25-1
CDR3: CASSDQGTGELFF

J: TRBJ2-5
V: TRBV9
CDR3: CASSVVGGGETQYF

J: TRBJ2-3
V: TRBV3-1/TRBV3-2
CDR3: CASSPEGDTDTQYF

J: TRBJ2-5
V: TRBV12-3/TRBV12-4
CDR3: CASTPGVETQYF

J: TRBJ2-1
V: TRBV2
CDR3: CASSADRGRSRVNEQFF

J: TRBJ2-3
V: TRBV20-1
CDR3: CSSTWADTQYF

J: TRBJ2-3
V: TRBV4-3
CDR3: CASSQEQTGSYTDTQYF

J: TRBJ1-1
V: TRBV30
CDR3: CAWSVDRRTEAFF

J: TRBJ1-2
V: TRBV9
CDR3: CASSERPGQYYGYTF

J: TRBJ1-2
V: TRBV7-2
CDR3: CASSDYGSNYGYTF

J: TRBJ1-2
V: TRBV6-5
CDR3: CASSFWTDYGYTF

J: TRBJ2-5
V: TRBV3-1/TRBV3-2
CDR3: CASSPAGRQETQYF

J: TRBJ2-7
V: TRBV5-6
CDR3: CASSIGFQGDGYEQYF

J: TRBJ2-1
V: TRBV19
CDR3: CASSIPLTDTEQFF

J: TRBJ1-6
V: TRBV9
CDR3: CASSPHRIASYNSPLHF

J: TRBJ2-7
V: TRBV5-4
CDR3: CASSLGRGKLDEQYF

J: TRBJ2-5
V: TRBV28
CDR3: CASSIPTGYQETQYF

J: TRBJ2-1
V: TRBV9
CDR3: CASSTGGNPLQGQFF

J: TRBJ1-6
V: TRBV27
CDR3: CASSLRNSPLHF

J: TRBJ2-7
V: TRBV10-3
CDR3: CAIREPGLVSREQYF

J: TRBJ1-3
V: TRBV7-6
CDR3: CASSLGQSFGGDTIYF

J: TRBJ1-5
V: TRBV15
CDR3: CATSRDGAGNQPQHF

J: TRBJ1-5
V: TRBV5-5
CDR3: CASSLTEYSNQPQHF

J: TRBJ2-7
V: TRBV13
CDR3: CAIGDRGKSWQYF

J: TRBJ2-7
V: TRBV30
CDR3: CAWSERLYEQYF

J: TRBJ2-2
V: TRBV5-4
CDR3: CASSPRARIAGVHTGELFF

J: TRBJ2-1
V: TRBV30
CDR3: CAWSTSGGFNEQFF

J: TRBJ2-5
V: TRBV9
CDR3: CASSHSGGAEETQYF

J: TRBJ1-2
V: TRBV25-1
CDR3: CASSEAEGIYGYTF

J: TRBJ2-3
V: TRBV4-3
CDR3: CASSQDPAGGSSTDTQYF

J: TRBJ1-5
V: TRBV15
CDR3: CATSREGDGHQPQHF

J: TRBJ2-3
V: TRBV13
CDR3: CASSLLPLPTDTQYF

J: TRBJ1-2
V: TRBV6-4
CDR3: CASSDSSGQGISTF

J: TRBJ1-5
V: TRBV2
CDR3: CASTNPGGNQPQHF

J: TRBJ1-4
V: TRBV5-8
CDR3: CASSPRKGAASEKLFF

J: TRBJ2-7
V: TRBV7-9
CDR3: CASSSPTGWSYEQYF

J: TRBJ1-1
V: TRBV19
CDR3: CASSIGWTEAFF

J: TRBJ1-1
V: TRBV10-3
CDR3: CAIGPGTEAFF

J: TRBJ2-1
V: TRBV2
CDR3: CASSTSGGAEQFF